The TCR beta chain under discussion was sequenced for a study of STAT5B mutations in CD4+ large granular lymphocyte leukemia. About the study: Among healthy controls, a particular HLA allele went with more CDR3 'QG' motifs.

With respect to this clone: Its cognate antigen is unknown.

CDR1 is MNHNS and CDR2 is SASEGT in the germline V gene. This CDR3 comprises 15 residues. The V and J ends lost 2 bases and 5 bases respectively, with 15 bases between them. Authors' processing steps: Lowest detectable productive clonotype frequency was 2.59 x 10-5. Libraries were prepared by immunoSEQ multiplex PCR; TCRdb keeps only in-frame clonotypes and omits some of them. The V and J calls and clone size are taken from that table; D and trimming were inferred from the DNA. This table has about 31,000 clones, around 70% appearing once. Findings of the study overall: 8/27 top patient clones versus 2/35 control clones were TRBV06-family. CD4-sorted patient repertoires seemed more clonal than healthy CD4+ repertoires.

The chain combines TRBV6-1 with TRBJ1-1; a weak D match, TRBD1 (6 bases). The sample consisted of CD4+ T cells from blood buffy coats. The sequence derives from a human donor in good health. CDR3 nucleotides: TGTGCCAGCAGTGAAATCTATGGGGGCGAAACTGAAGCTTTCTTT. It encodes CASSEIYGGETEAFF.